This T cell receptor beta chain was obtained from a study of response to subunit inactivated influenza vaccine. Study conclusions and caveats: That few new T cells are recruited by each seasonal influenza vaccination was the authors' suggestion.

MiXCR was run by TCRdb on the RT-PCR reads, yielding one entry per CDR3 protein. The table lists roughly 670,000 distinct CDR3 sequences, around 15% of them singletons. The germline gives CDR1 KGHSH, CDR2 LQKENI. V was shortened by 2 bases and J by 6 bases, with 18 bases between the two germline ends. This CDR3 spans 16 amino acids. A few counts support this clonotype. The antigen is undetermined. This sample comprised PBMCs from blood, obtained 14 to 15 days before vaccination. The receptor comes from a man aged 45-65 years who received an inactivated influenza vaccine. The rearrangement uses TRBV18 and TRBJ2-3, with a tentative D call TRBD1 (6 bases). The CDR3 spells CASSPEGVVRADTQYF. The CDR3 nucleotides are TGTGCCAGCTCACCAGAGGGGGTCGTCAGGGCTGATACGCAGTATTTT.